These 5 T cell receptor beta chains were sequenced from one sample in a study of cytomegalovirus exposure and HLA in healthy donors. With 60 Vbeta and 13 Jbeta primers, the PCR was carried out. Sequencing used immunoSEQ multiplex PCR; TCRdb keeps in-frame clones, though not all of them. The sample lists about 160,000 clones, 82% occurring once. Sample: PBMCs. All receptors come from a girl aged 2 to 9 in good health and CMV-seropositive.

This sequence joins TRBV9 and TRBJ2-1, with 7 bases fitting TRBD1. Losses at the gene ends were 0 bases for V and 5 bases for J; bases not matched to a gene: 5. Looked up from germline, CDR1 is SGDLS and CDR2 is YYNGEE. This CDR3 comprises 15 residues. The DNA of the CDR3 is TGTGCCAGCAGCGTAGAGGGGGCCGCGGACAATGAGCAGTTCTTC. Translation: CASSVEGAADNEQFF.

This chain connects TRBV5-1 to TRBJ2-1; perhaps TRBD2 as D (5 bases). CDR3 size: 12 residues. Germline-derived CDR1 and CDR2 are SGHRS and YFSETQ. Trimming pared 4 bases from V and 8 bases from J, leaving 10 bases between. The CDR3 DNA reads TGCGCCAGCAGCACGGGGAGTTATGAGCAGTTCTTC. The encoded protein is CASSTGSYEQFF.

This rearrangement joins TRBV5-6 to TRBJ1-5, with TRBD1 matching over 7 bases. With 4 bases clipped from V and 4 bases from J, the junction kept 5 bases outside the gene matches. The length of the CDR3 is 14 residues. Germline lookup yields CDR1 SGHDT and CDR2 YYEEEE. Here the CDR3 DNA reads TGTGCCAGCAGCGCGGGACAGCCGAATCAGCCCCAGCATTTT. Translated, it gives CASSAGQPNQPQHF.

J is TRBJ1-4 and V is TRBV9, with a weak D call TRBD1 (5 bases). Per the germline V gene, CDR1 is SGDLS and CDR2 is YYNGEE. This CDR3 spans 16 amino acids. V was cut by 0 bases and J by 5 bases, with 14 bases left in between. Here the CDR3 DNA reads TGTGCCAGCAGCGTAGGGTCCCCGGGGGGAAATGAAAAACTGTTTTTT. It specifies CASSVGSPGGNEKLFF.

The chain recombines TRBV9 with TRBJ2-7; 10 bases align to TRBD1. The germline V gene has CDR1 SGDLS and CDR2 YYNGEE. This CDR3 has 13 amino acids. CDR3 sequence: CASSAWKFGTGDV. In nucleotides, the CDR3 is TGTGCCAGCAGCGCTTGGAAATTCGGGACAGGGGACGTC.